The rows below give T cell receptor beta chains drawn from one sample of a study of CD8+ T cells in alopecia areata. Method: immunoSEQ multiplex PCR; TCRdb's copy keeps in-frame clones and lacks some. The repertoire holds over 150,000 clones, with 55% to 75% as singletons. Here the sequenced sample was CD4+ T cells sorted from blood, taken at week 24, from a patient treated with tofacitinib. Receptor source: a human donor with alopecia areata. Both conserved end residues are part of each CDR3. Fields, in order: clone size, V gene, J gene, D gene, CDR3 DNA, CDR3 protein. The D gene is left open where the match is weak. A clone size is listed for some rows: how often the clone was seen (once, few, many), or a class if it is expanded.

once	TRBV6-5	TRBJ2-3	NA	TGTGCCAGCGGTACAGGGTTGTTTGGTACGCAGTATTTT	CASGTGLFGTQYF
NA	TRBV4-2	TRBJ2-3	NA	TGTGCCAGCAGCCAAGATTTGGATACGCAGTATTTT	CASSQDLDTQYF
NA	TRBV18	TRBJ2-5	TRBD2	TGTGCCAGCTCACCGGGAGGGTTAGGAGAGACCCAGTACTTC	CASSPGGLGETQYF
NA	TRBV5-6	TRBJ1-1	TRBD1	TGTGCCAGCAGCCTTACGACAGGGATCATAATCACTGAAGCTTTCTTT	CASSLTTGIIITEAFF
NA	TRBV23-1	TRBJ2-2	TRBD1	TGCGCCAGCATAAGGGACAGTGCTGGGGAGCTGTTTTTT	CASIRDSAGELFF
few	TRBV10-3	TRBJ2-7	NA	TGTGCCATCAGTGAGTCTACGGGGCAGATCGAGCAGTACTTC	CAISESTGQIEQYF
NA	TRBV5-1	TRBJ2-5	NA	TGCGCCAGCAGCTTGGAGGTGCAGGAAGGGACCCAGTACTTC	CASSLEVQEGTQYF
few	TRBV11-1	TRBJ2-4	NA	TGTGCCAGCAGCTTATATGCAGACCTAGCCAAAAACATTCAGTACTTC	CASSLYADLAKNIQYF
NA	TRBV29-1	TRBJ1-1	NA	TGCAGCGTTGAAGGCGTCCGGCAGGGGAAGAACACTGAAGCTTTCTTT	CSVEGVRQGKNTEAFF
few	TRBV29-1	TRBJ2-5	TRBD2	TGCAGCGTTGAAAAGTCTAGCGGCGGGGAGACCCAGTACTTC	CSVEKSSGGETQYF
few	TRBV27	TRBJ2-7	TRBD2	TGTGCCAGCAGTTTAACGGCGGGGGGCCTTACCACGCCCTACGAGCAGTACTTC	CASSLTAGGLTTPYEQYF
once	TRBV29-1	TRBJ1-1	NA	TGCAGCGTTGACGGCGGGCCGCGAACTGAAGCTTTCTTT	CSVDGGPRTEAFF
NA	TRBV30	TRBJ2-2	TRBD2	TGTGCCGCCGGGACTAGTCCCCCCGGGGAGCTGTTTTTT	CAAGTSPPGELFF
once	TRBV7-2	TRBJ1-2	NA	TGTGCCAGCAGCTTATCTAAGTCGGACACCAAAGGAGTCTATGGCTACACCTTC	CASSLSKSDTKGVYGYTF
NA	TRBV5-1	TRBJ1-1	NA	TGCGCCAGCAGCCTGGGGGGGCTCAGGGCCGGGGACACTGAAGCTTTCTTT	CASSLGGLRAGDTEAFF
NA	TRBV9	TRBJ2-7	TRBD2	TGTGCCAGCAGCGTAGAGGCGGGGGGGTACGAGCAGTACTTC	CASSVEAGGYEQYF
many	TRBV5-4	TRBJ2-3	NA	TGTGCCAGCAGCTTGTTTTTGGATACGCAGTATTTT	CASSLFLDTQYF
NA	TRBV30	TRBJ2-7	TRBD1	TGTGCCTGGGGCACAGGGGCAGGGAACGAGCAGTACTTC	CAWGTGAGNEQYF
NA	TRBV2	TRBJ2-3	TRBD2	TGTGCCAGCAGAACTAGCGGGAACACAGATACGCAGTATTTT	CASRTSGNTDTQYF